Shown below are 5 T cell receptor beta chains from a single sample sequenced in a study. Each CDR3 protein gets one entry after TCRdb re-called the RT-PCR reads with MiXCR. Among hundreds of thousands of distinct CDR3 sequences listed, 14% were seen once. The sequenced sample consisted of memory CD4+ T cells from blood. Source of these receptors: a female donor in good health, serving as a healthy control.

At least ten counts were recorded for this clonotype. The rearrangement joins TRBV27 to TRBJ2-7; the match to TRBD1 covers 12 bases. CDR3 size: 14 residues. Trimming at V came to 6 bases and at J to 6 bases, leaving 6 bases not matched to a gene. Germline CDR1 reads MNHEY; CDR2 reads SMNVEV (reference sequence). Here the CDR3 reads CASSRGTGGFEQYF. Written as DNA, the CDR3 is TGTGCCAGCAGCCGGGGGACAGGGGGCTTCGAGCAGTACTTC.

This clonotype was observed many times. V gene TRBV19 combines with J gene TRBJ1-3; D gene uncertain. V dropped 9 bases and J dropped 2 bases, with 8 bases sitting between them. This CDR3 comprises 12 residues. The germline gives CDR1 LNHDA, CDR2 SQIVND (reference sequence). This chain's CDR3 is CASWTPGNTIYF. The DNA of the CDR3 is TGTGCCAGCTGGACGCCTGGAAACACCATATATTTT. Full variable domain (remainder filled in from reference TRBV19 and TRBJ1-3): DGGITQSPKYLFRKEGQNVTLSCEQNLNHDAMYWYRQDPGQGLRLIYYSQIVNDFQKGDIAEGYSVSREKKESFPLTVTSAQKNPTAFYLCASWTPGNTIYFGEGSWLTVV.

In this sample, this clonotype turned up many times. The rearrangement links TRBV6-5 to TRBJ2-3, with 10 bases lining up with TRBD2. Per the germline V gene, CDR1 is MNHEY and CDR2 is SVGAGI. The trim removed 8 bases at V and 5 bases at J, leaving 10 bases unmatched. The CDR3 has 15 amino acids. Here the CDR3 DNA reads TGTGCCAGCCACGCAGCGGGAGGGCGGGTAGATACGCAGTATTTT. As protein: CASHAAGGRVDTQYF.

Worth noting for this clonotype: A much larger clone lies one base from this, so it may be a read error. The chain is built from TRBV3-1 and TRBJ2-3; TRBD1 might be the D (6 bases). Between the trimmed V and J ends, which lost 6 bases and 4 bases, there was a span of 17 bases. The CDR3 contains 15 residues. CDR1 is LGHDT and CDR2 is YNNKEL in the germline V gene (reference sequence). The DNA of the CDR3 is TGTGCCAGCAGGTCCGGAACAGGGCGGGCAGATACGCAGTATTTT. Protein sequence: CASRSGTGRADTQYF.

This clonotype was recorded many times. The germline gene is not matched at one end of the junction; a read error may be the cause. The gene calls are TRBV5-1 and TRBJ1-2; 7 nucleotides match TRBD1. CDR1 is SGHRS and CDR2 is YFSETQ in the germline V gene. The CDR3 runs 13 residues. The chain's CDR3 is CASSSTGDYGYTF. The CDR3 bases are TGTGCCAGCAGCTCCACAGGGGACTATGGCTACACCTTC.